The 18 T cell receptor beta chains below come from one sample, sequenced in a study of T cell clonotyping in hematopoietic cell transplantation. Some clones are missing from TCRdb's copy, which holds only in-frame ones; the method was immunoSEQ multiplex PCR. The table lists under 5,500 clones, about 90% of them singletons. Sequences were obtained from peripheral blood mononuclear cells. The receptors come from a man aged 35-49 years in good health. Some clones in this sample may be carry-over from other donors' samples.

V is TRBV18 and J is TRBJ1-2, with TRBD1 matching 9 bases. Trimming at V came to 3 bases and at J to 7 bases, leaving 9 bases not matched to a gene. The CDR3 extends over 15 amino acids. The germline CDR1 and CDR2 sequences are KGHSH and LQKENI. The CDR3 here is CASSPQRPDRGGYTF. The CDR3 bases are TGTGCCAGCTCACCCCAACGGCCGGACAGGGGTGGCTACACCTTC. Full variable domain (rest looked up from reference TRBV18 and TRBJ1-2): NAGVMQNPRHLVRRRGQEARLRCSPMKGHSHVYWYRQLPEEGLKFMVYLQKENIIDESGMPKERFSAEFPKEGPSILRIQQVVRGDSAAYFCASSPQRPDRGGYTFGSGTRLTVV.

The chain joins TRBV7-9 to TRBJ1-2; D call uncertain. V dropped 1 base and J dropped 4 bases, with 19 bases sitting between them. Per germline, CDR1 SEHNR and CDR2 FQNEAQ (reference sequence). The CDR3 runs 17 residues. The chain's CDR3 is CASSLGTALREGYGYTF. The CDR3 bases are TGTGCCAGCAGCTTAGGGACGGCTCTCCGGGAGGGCTATGGCTACACCTTC. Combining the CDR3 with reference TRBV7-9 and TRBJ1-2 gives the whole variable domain DTGVSQNPRHKITKRGQNVTFRCDPISEHNRLYWYRQTLGQGPEFLTYFQNEAQLEKSRLLSDRFSAERPKGSFSTLEIQRTEQGDSAMYLCASSLGTALREGYGYTFGSGTRLTVV.

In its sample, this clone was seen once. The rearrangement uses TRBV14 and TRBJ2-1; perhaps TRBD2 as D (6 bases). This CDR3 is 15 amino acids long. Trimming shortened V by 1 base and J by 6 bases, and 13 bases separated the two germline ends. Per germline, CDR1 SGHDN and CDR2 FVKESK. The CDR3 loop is CASSQAGGGSNEQFF. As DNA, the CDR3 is TGTGCCAGCAGCCAAGCCGGGGGAGGCTCCAATGAGCAGTTCTTC.

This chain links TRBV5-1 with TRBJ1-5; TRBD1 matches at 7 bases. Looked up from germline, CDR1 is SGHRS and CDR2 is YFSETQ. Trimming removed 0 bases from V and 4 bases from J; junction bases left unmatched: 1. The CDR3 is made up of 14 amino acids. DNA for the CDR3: TGCGCCAGCAGCTTGGGGACAGGTAATCAGCCCCAGCATTTT. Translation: CASSLGTGNQPQHF. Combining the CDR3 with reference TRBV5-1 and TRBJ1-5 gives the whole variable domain KAGVTQTPRYLIKTRGQQVTLSCSPISGHRSVSWYQQTPGQGLQFLFEYFSETQRNKGNFPGRFSGRQFSNSRSEMNVSTLELGDSALYLCASSLGTGNQPQHFGDGTRLSIL.

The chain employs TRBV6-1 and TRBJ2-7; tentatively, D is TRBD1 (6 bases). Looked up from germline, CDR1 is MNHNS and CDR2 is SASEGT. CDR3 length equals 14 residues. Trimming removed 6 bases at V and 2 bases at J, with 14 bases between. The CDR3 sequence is CASSGHGTTYEQYF. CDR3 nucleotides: TGTGCCAGCAGCGGGCACGGGACAACCTACGAGCAGTACTTC.

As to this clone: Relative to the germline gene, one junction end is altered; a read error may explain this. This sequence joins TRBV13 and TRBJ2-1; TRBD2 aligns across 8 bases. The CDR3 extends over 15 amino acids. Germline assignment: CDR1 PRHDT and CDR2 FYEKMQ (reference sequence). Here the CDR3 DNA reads TGTGCCAGCAGCGACCTAGCGGGTATGCTCGGTCGGCAGCTCTTC. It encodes CASSDLAGMLGRQLF.

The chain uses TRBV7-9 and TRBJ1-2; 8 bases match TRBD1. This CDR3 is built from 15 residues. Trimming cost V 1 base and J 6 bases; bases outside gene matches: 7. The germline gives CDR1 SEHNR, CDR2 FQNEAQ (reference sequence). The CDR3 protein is CASSLVGQGGHGYTF. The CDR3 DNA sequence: TGTGCCAGCAGCTTAGTCGGACAGGGCGGGCATGGCTACACCTTC.

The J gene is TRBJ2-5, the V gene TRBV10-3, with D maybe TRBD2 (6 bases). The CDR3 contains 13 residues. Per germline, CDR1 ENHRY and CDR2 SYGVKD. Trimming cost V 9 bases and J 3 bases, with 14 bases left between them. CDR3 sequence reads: CAISRDSEETQYF. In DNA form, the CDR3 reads TGTGCCATTAGCCGGGACTCCGAAGAGACCCAGTACTTC.

In DNA, the CDR3 is TGCGCCAGCAGCTTGGCCTCCGGGGCAGCCGATGGCTACACCTTC. Its protein is CASSLASGAADGYTF. This chain uses TRBV5-1 with TRBJ1-2; perhaps TRBD1 as D (5 bases). V was pared by 0 bases and J by 6 bases, with 15 bases between. The CDR3 length is 15 residues. Germline V gene data show CDR1 as SGHRS and CDR2 as YFSETQ.

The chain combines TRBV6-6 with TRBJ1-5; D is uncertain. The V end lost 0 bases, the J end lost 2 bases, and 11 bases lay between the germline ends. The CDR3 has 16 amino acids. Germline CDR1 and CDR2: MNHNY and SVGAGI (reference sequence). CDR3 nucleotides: TGTGCCAGCAGTTACTCGGTTGGCAGAGGCAATCAGCCCCAGCATTTT. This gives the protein CASSYSVGRGNQPQHF.

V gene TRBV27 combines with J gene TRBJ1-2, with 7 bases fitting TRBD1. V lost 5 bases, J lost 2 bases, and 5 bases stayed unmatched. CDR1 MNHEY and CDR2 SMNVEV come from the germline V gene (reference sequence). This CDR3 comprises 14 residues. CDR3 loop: CASSRMTGNYGYTF. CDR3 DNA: TGTGCCAGCAGTCGCATGACAGGGAACTATGGCTACACCTTC.

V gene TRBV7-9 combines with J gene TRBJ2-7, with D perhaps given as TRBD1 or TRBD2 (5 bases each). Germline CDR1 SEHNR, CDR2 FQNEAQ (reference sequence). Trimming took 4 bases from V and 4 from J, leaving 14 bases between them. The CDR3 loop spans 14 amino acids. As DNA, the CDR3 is TGTGCCAGCAGCTCGGACGGGACGGGGTACGAGCAGTACTTC. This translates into CASSSDGTGYEQYF.

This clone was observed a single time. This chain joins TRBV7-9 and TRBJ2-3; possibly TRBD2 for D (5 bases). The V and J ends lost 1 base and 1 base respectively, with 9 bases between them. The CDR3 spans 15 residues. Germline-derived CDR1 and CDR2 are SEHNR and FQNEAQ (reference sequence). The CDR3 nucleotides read TGTGCCAGCAGCTTAGTTCGAGCGGGCACAGATACGCAGTATTTT. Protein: CASSLVRAGTDTQYF.

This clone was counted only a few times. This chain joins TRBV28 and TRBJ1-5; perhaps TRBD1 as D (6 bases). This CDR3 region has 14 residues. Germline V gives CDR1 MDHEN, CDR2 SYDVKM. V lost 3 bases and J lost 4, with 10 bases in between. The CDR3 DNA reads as TGTGCCAGCAGTTTGGTAGGGGGGAATCAGCCCCAGCATTTT. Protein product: CASSLVGGNQPQHF. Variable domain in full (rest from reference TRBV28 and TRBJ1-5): DVKVTQSSRYLVKRTGEKVFLECVQDMDHENMFWYRQDPGLGLRLIYFSYDVKMKEKGDIPEGYSVSREKKERFSLILESASTNQTSMYLCASSLVGGNQPQHFGDGTRLSIL.

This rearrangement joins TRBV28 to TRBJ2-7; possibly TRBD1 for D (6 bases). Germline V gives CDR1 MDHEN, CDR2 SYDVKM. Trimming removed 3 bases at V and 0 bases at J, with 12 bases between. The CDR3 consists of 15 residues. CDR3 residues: CASSLWTESSYEQYF. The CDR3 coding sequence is TGTGCCAGCAGTTTGTGGACAGAAAGCTCCTACGAGCAGTACTTC.

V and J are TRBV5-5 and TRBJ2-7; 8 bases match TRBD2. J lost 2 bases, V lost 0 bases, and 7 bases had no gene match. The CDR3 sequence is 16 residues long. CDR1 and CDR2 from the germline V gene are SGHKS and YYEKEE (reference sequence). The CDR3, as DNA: TGTGCCAGCAGCTTGGCCCCTTCGGGAGGGGCCTACGAGCAGTACTTC. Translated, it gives CASSLAPSGGAYEQYF.

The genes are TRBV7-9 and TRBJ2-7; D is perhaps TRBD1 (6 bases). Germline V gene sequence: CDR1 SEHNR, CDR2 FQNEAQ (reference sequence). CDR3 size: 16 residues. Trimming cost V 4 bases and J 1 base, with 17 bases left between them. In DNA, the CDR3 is TGTGCCAGCAGCTACCTGCCGGGCAGGGGATCCTACGAGCAGTACTTC. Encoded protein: CASSYLPGRGSYEQYF.

CDR3 region: CASSPRAFYGYTF. The CDR3 nucleotides read TGTGCCAGCAGCCCCCGGGCCTTCTATGGCTACACCTTC. The rearrangement joins TRBV7-2 to TRBJ1-2; D unresolved. V lost 5 bases to trimming and J lost 4 bases, with 11 bases between them. This CDR3 region has 13 residues. Germline assignment: CDR1 SGHTA and CDR2 FQGNSA.